This record covers a single T cell receptor beta chain. In this sample, this clone turned up a few times. The antigen this receptor binds is unknown. Base qualities are missing; no much larger clone stands one base away. This sample stems from a study of identifying expanded T cells in peripheral blood (dated by TCRdb to the late 2010s). For the wider study: Technical replicates were generated by sequencing separate aliquots of the same genomic DNA pool, with four replicates compared pairwise.

Study-wide findings and limitations: The beta-binomial model significantly reduced the number of clones called differentially abundant and the false-positive rate across all healthy-donor time intervals. Across all healthy donors, variance in clone template counts between approximately two-week samples was found to increase significantly with total template count. It was expected by the authors that biological variance in healthy repertoires might increase further over much longer intervals, such as months to years. The binomial model flagged roughly 1.2 differentially abundant clones between technical replicates but 15 to 17 over around two weeks and about 19 over around four weeks.

The CDR3 covers 17 residues, taking in both the cysteine and the phenylalanine. This entry keeps only the CDR3 DNA: 51 bases, framed from base 1. Taken from the germline V gene (reference sequence), the CDR1 and CDR2 loops are LNHDA and SQIVND. V sheds 4 bases and J sheds 1 base, leaving 17 bases between their ends. During the collection period, no infections or other immune events were recorded for the healthy donors. Healthy-donor blood repertoires served as a training cohort to calibrate time-dependent variance in a beta-binomial model of T-cell clone differential abundance. There were roughly 10 healthy donors in the training cohort, of whom 3 were female and 7 were male. The donors were between about 29 and 65 years old, with an average age of roughly 43 years. Whole blood was collected from each healthy donor at three time points spaced 2 to 3 weeks apart and obtained from a commercial supplier. Genomic DNA was extracted from unsorted whole blood for immunosequencing.

TCRbeta CDR3 regions were profiled by bias-controlled multiplex PCR amplification of genomic DNA with the immunoSEQ Assay. The authors' pipeline ran thus. The absolute abundance of each unique TCRbeta CDR3 region was quantified after sequences were collapsed and filtered. Differential abundance was tested with two models: a binomial (Fisher-equivalent) model and a beta-binomial model that adds time-dependent variance fitted from healthy donors. Clones with fewer than 5 combined templates were removed, and a clone was called differentially abundant if the clone's Benjamini-Hochberg FDR was below 0.01. The form v = (b*log(k)+a)^2 was used to model beta-binomial variance as a function of total template count across the two samples. TCRdb took this table from immuneACCESS and kept in-frame rearrangements with V and J called. Such tables lack part of the clones; where checked against another copy, unresolved V genes explain under half of the gap, and the rest is unexplained. V, J and clone size are those of that table, while D and trimming were read from the DNA. In this sample the table shows about 86,000 clones, over 75% of which occur a single time. The top ten hold approximately 5.3% of the sample.

Sample: blood. This TCR came from a person aged 18 to 75 in good health. The chain was built from TRBV19 and TRBJ1-5, and perhaps TRBD1 as D gene, on 6 matching bases. DNA sequence: TGTGCCAGTAGTACGGTGTTTGACAGGTCAAGCAATCAGCCCCAGCATTTT. Translated, this is CASSTVFDRSSNQPQHF.